This TCR beta chain appears in the sequencing data of a study of blood T cell repertoires in COVID-19. The overall study: Samples of COVID-19 (acute and convalescent) were obtained from the United States, Italy and Spain. PBMCs, B-cell-depleted T cells, or T cells were the source of the cDNA or gDNA that made up the material.

This clone was observed a handful of times. Per the original data handling: Amplification from reference gene primers served as the basis for estimated nucleated cell counts. Sequenced by immunoSEQ multiplex PCR; TCRdb stores in-frame clones only, minus some. V, J and clone size reflect that table, while D and trimming were determined from the DNA. The data contain roughly 150,000 clones, about four fifths of them singletons. Looked up from germline, CDR1 is SGHAT and CDR2 is FQNNGV. This CDR3 is 11 amino acids long. Trimming took off 5 bases at V and 15 bases at J, with 14 bases between the two ends.

This clonotype was obtained from a woman at least 80 years old with active or convalescent COVID-19. Sequenced sample: peripheral blood. This sequence joins TRBV11-2 and TRBJ2-1; D may be TRBD2 (5 bases). The chain's CDR3 is CASSHGLGLFF. As DNA, the CDR3 is TGTGCCAGCAGCCACGGACTGGGCTTGTTCTTC.